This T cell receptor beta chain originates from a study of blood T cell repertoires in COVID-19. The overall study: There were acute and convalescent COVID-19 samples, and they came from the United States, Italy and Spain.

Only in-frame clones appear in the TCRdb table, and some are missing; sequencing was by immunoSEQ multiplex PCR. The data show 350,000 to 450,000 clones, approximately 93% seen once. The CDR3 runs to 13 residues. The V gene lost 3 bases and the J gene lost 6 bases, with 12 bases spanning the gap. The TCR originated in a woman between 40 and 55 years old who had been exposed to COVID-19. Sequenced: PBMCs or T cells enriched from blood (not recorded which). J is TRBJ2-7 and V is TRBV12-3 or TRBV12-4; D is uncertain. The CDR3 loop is CASSLARPGEQYF. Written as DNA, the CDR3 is TGTGCCAGCAGTTTGGCACGCCCGGGCGAGCAGTACTTC.